A single sample is the source of the 27 T cell receptor beta chains below, sequenced in a study of PD-L1 blockade in urothelial cancer. Only in-frame clones appear in the TCRdb table, and some are missing; sequencing was by immunoSEQ multiplex PCR. The sample lists tens of thousands of clones; about 90% were seen once. Sample: PBMCs, taken around atezolizumab (anti-PD-L1) treatment. The receptors derive from a man aged 50-60 years with urothelial cancer.

The chain couples TRBV30 to TRBJ2-7; possible D gene TRBD2, 6 bases. This CDR3 has 12 residues. Germline V CDR1 and CDR2: GTSNPN, SVGIG (reference sequence). V was trimmed by 0 bases and J by 5 bases, leaving 8 bases between them. The CDR3 DNA reads TGTGCCTGGAGTGTATCGGGGGACGAGCAGTACTTC. Encoded protein: CAWSVSGDEQYF.

The chain combines TRBV7-2 with TRBJ2-2; a weak D match, TRBD1 (6 bases). The ends were cut back, 5 bases at V and 5 bases at J, with 12 bases in the middle. Germline V gene data show CDR1 as SGHTA and CDR2 as FQGNSA. CDR3 length: 14 residues. DNA for the CDR3: TGTGCCAGCAGCCAAGAGGGGACAACCGGGGAGCTGTTTTTT. Its protein product is CASSQEGTTGELFF. Filled out from reference TRBV7-2 and TRBJ2-2, the complete variable domain reads GAGVSQSPSNKVTEKGKDVELRCDPISGHTALYWYRQSLGQGLEFLIYFQGNSAPDKSGLPSDRFSAERTGGSVSTLTIQRTQQEDSAVYLCASSQEGTTGELFFGEGSRLTVL.

The rearrangement joins TRBV19 to TRBJ1-1, with 7 bases fitting TRBD1. V shed 4 bases, J shed 1 base, and the junction held 15 bases outside the gene matches. The V gene's germline CDR1 is LNHDA and CDR2 SQIVND (reference sequence). The CDR3 is 18 amino acids. The CDR3 region has the DNA TGTGCCAGTAGTAACCCCACACGGCGCCAGGGGGGGAACACTGAAGCTTTCTTT. Protein product: CASSNPTRRQGGNTEAFF. Full variable domain (rest looked up from reference TRBV19 and TRBJ1-1): DGGITQSPKYLFRKEGQNVTLSCEQNLNHDAMYWYRQDPGQGLRLIYYSQIVNDFQKGDIAEGYSVSREKKESFPLTVTSAQKNPTAFYLCASSNPTRRQGGNTEAFFGQGTRLTVV.

This chain connects TRBV6-6 to TRBJ2-7; 15 bases map to TRBD2. V lost 7 bases and J lost 4; bases outside the gene matches: 5. The CDR3 covers 15 residues. Germline lookup yields CDR1 MNHNY and CDR2 SVGAGI (reference sequence). The CDR3 is CASTGLAGGNYEQYF. CDR3 sequence (DNA): TGTGCCAGCACCGGACTAGCGGGAGGGAATTACGAGCAGTACTTC.

V usage is TRBV9 and J usage is TRBJ2-2; weak D call: TRBD1 (5 bases). The germline gives CDR1 SGDLS, CDR2 YYNGEE. The CDR3 consists of 14 residues. V dropped 0 bases and J dropped 6 bases, with 9 bases sitting between them. The CDR3 is CASSVDIGAGELFF. The CDR3 DNA follows: TGTGCCAGCAGCGTAGATATAGGGGCCGGGGAGCTGTTTTTT.

The V gene is TRBV7-9, the J gene TRBJ2-4; TRBD2 might be the D (6 bases). Trimming pared 7 bases from V and 6 bases from J, leaving 25 bases between. This CDR3 is 17 amino acids long. Germline V gene sequence: CDR1 SEHNR, CDR2 FQNEAQ (reference sequence). The CDR3 protein is CASNPPVWIQGGNIQYF. In nucleotides, the CDR3 is TGTGCCAGCAACCCCCCAGTTTGGATCCAGGGAGGAAACATTCAGTACTTC.

The gene calls are TRBV9 and TRBJ2-2, with TRBD2 matching over 10 bases. The CDR3 extends over 17 amino acids. The J segment lost 2 bases and the V segment lost 0 bases, leaving 4 bases of the junction unmatched. CDR1 SGDLS and CDR2 YYNGEE come from the germline V gene. The CDR3 DNA is TGTGCCAGCAGCGTAGGGAGCGGGGGGGCCAACACCGGGGAGCTGTTTTTT. Its translation is CASSVGSGGANTGELFF.

J is TRBJ2-7 and V is TRBV5-4; 7 bases align to TRBD1. This CDR3 spans 17 amino acids. V lost 4 bases to trimming and J lost 0 bases; unmatched junction nucleotides: 13. Germline CDR1 is SGHNT and CDR2 is YYREEE (reference sequence). The CDR3 here is CASSPWDRRFGSYEQYF. The CDR3 DNA is TGTGCCAGCAGCCCCTGGGACAGACGATTTGGCTCCTACGAGCAGTACTTC.

This clone has more than one count but fewer than ten. The chain carries TRBV6-1 and TRBJ2-2; 10 nucleotides align to TRBD1. The junction had 7 bases not matched to a gene; V was cut back by 2 bases and J by 7 bases. CDR3 length: 16 amino acids. The germline CDR1 and CDR2 sequences are MNHNS and SASEGT. CDR3 loop: CASSEPGQGVFGELFF. The CDR3 DNA is TGTGCCAGCAGTGAACCCGGACAGGGGGTATTCGGGGAGCTGTTTTTT.

The chain employs TRBV7-9 and TRBJ2-7, with D possibly being TRBD2 (6 bases). Germline V gene data show CDR1 as SEHNR and CDR2 as FQNEAQ (reference sequence). The CDR3 spans 13 residues. The ends were cut back, 2 bases at V and 7 bases at J, with 12 bases in the middle. The CDR3 region has the DNA TGTGCCAGCAGCTTAAGGGGCGGGGTAGAGCAGTACTTC. Amino acids: CASSLRGGVEQYF.

This chain joins TRBV30 and TRBJ1-4; 9 nucleotides agree with TRBD1. Germline assignment: CDR1 GTSNPN and CDR2 SVGIG (reference sequence). This CDR3 is 12 amino acids long. V trimming: 5 bases; J trimming: 5 bases; junction bases outside the gene matches: 0. The DNA for the CDR3 is TGTGCCTGGGGGACAGGGAATGAAAAACTGTTTTTT. This translates into CAWGTGNEKLFF.

CDR3 sequence reads: CASSQGGRAGELFF. DNA for the CDR3: TGCGCCAGCAGCCAAGGGGGCCGGGCCGGGGAGCTGTTTTTT. This chain connects TRBV4-1 to TRBJ2-2; D is possibly TRBD1 (5 bases). Looked up from germline, CDR1 is MGHRA and CDR2 is YSYEKL. V lost 1 base and J 6 bases, leaving 9 bases between the germline ends. This CDR3 has 14 residues.

V and J are TRBV5-1 and TRBJ2-7, with D possibly TRBD1 on 5 matching bases. The CDR3 extends over 13 amino acids. Germline CDR1 is SGHRS and CDR2 is YFSETQ. V was clipped by 0 bases and J by 2 bases, with 6 bases between them. The CDR3 is CASSLGTTYEQYF. The CDR3 DNA is TGCGCCAGCAGCTTGGGGACAACCTACGAGCAGTACTTC.

The V and J genes are TRBV25-1 and TRBJ2-7, with TRBD1 matching over 11 bases. Trimming removed 6 bases from V and 5 bases from J; junction bases left unmatched: 3. The CDR3 length is 13 residues. Per germline, CDR1 MGHDK and CDR2 SYGVNS. The CDR3 spells CASRRDRGDEQYF. The CDR3 DNA reads TGTGCCAGCAGGAGGGACAGGGGGGACGAGCAGTACTTC.

The chain recombines TRBV15 with TRBJ2-7, with 7 bases identical to TRBD1. The CDR3 is 14 residues long. Trimming cost V 5 bases and J 0 bases; bases outside gene matches: 4. The germline V gene has CDR1 LNHNV and CDR2 YYDKDF (reference sequence). Here the CDR3 DNA reads TGTGCCACCAGCCTGACAGGGAACTCCTACGAGCAGTACTTC. Its protein product is CATSLTGNSYEQYF.

The chain carries TRBV9 and TRBJ2-3; weak D call: TRBD2 (5 bases). This CDR3 is 15 amino acids long. The germline V gene encodes CDR1 SGDLS and CDR2 YYNGEE. Between the trimmed V and J ends, which lost 0 bases and 3 bases, there was a span of 11 bases. CDR3 nucleotides: TGTGCCAGCAGCGTAGCGTCCCGGGGAACAGATACGCAGTATTTT. Residues: CASSVASRGTDTQYF.

The chain recombines TRBV6-1 with TRBJ1-2, with 7 bases matching TRBD1. With V trimmed by 2 bases and J by 8 bases, 8 bases remained unmatched. The CDR3 has 14 amino acids. Germline CDR1 and CDR2: MNHNS and SASEGT. DNA of the CDR3: TGTGCCAGCAGTGAAACCGGGACAGCTTCAGGCTACACCTTC. Its translation is CASSETGTASGYTF.

The chain recombines TRBV25-1 with TRBJ1-4, with D hard to call. The V gene lost 0 bases and the J gene lost 6 bases, with 11 bases spanning the gap. The germline V gene has CDR1 MGHDK and CDR2 SYGVNS. The CDR3 is made up of 15 amino acids. The CDR3 reads CASSEYWQSHEKLFF. CDR3 nucleotides: TGTGCCAGCAGTGAATACTGGCAATCGCATGAAAAACTGTTTTTT. Based on the CDR3 plus reference TRBV25-1 and TRBJ1-4, the full variable domain is EADIYQTPRYLVIGTGKKITLECSQTMGHDKMYWYQQDPGMELHLIHYSYGVNSTEKGDLSSESTVSRIRTEHFPLTLESARPSHTSQYLCASSEYWQSHEKLFFGSGTQLSVL.

J is TRBJ1-1 and V is TRBV27; TRBD1 might be the D (6 bases). Germline V CDR1 and CDR2: MNHEY, SMNVEV (reference sequence). With 3 bases removed from V and 1 base from J, the gap between germline ends came to 9 bases. The CDR3 length is 14 residues. CDR3 protein: CASSFQGTNTEAFF. The CDR3 region has the DNA TGTGCCAGCAGTTTCCAGGGGACGAACACTGAAGCTTTCTTT.

This rearrangement joins TRBV11-2 to TRBJ1-3, with D perhaps TRBD1 (5 bases). The germline gives CDR1 SGHAT, CDR2 FQNNGV. This CDR3 is built from 14 residues. The V end lost 2 bases, the J end lost 0 bases, and 5 bases lay between the germline ends. CDR3 residues: CASSLQGSGNTIYF. The DNA for the CDR3 is TGTGCCAGCAGCTTACAGGGCTCTGGAAACACCATATATTTT.

The V gene is TRBV28, the J gene TRBJ2-1; 9 bases map to TRBD1. The germline CDR1 and CDR2 sequences are MDHEN and SYDVKM. V lost 6 bases to trimming and J lost 3 bases; unmatched junction nucleotides: 0. The CDR3 has 13 amino acids. The CDR3: CASRDRGYNEQFF. As DNA, the CDR3 is TGTGCCAGCAGGGACAGGGGCTACAATGAGCAGTTCTTC.

This clone showed up just once. The rearrangement uses TRBV21-1 and TRBJ2-1; TRBD2 is taken as the D call from the table, unchecked against the DNA. TRBV21-1 constitutes a pseudogene. This CDR3 contains 19 residues. The DNA for the CDR3 is TGTGCCAGCACCCCCCCGGGGGGACGCCATGCCTTAATAGACAATGAGCAGTTCTTC. Residues: CASTPPGGRHALIDNEQFF.

This chain uses TRBV11-2 with TRBJ2-5; 10 positions match TRBD2. The CDR3 is made up of 16 amino acids. V gave up 6 bases and J gave up 1 base; unmatched junction bases: 8. CDR1 is SGHAT, CDR2 FQNNGV, per germline. The CDR3 DNA sequence: TGTGCCAGCAGGTTCAGCCTAGCGGGGGTCCAAGAGACCCAGTACTTC. Its protein is CASRFSLAGVQETQYF. Based on the CDR3 plus reference TRBV11-2 and TRBJ2-5, the full variable domain is EAGVAQSPRYKIIEKRQSVAFWCNPISGHATLYWYQQILGQGPKLLIQFQNNGVVDDSQLPKDRFSAERLKGVDSTLKIQPAKLEDSAVYLCASRFSLAGVQETQYFGPGTRLLVL.

This chain connects TRBV7-9 to TRBJ2-7; D perhaps matches TRBD1 (5 bases). The CDR3 totals 15 residues. V dropped 4 bases and J dropped 3 bases, with 16 bases sitting between them. Germline V gene data show CDR1 as SEHNR and CDR2 as FQNEAQ (reference sequence). As DNA, the CDR3 is TGTGCCAGCAGCTCCGCCGCAGGGATCAGCTACGAGCAGTACTTC. This encodes CASSSAAGISYEQYF.

This clone was picked up one time. V and J are TRBV9 and TRBJ2-1, with TRBD2 matching over 7 bases. The germline gives CDR1 SGDLS, CDR2 YYNGEE. The V gene end was trimmed by 0 bases and the J gene end by 2 bases; junction bases not matched to a gene: 5. The CDR3 loop spans 16 amino acids. The CDR3 region has the DNA TGTGCCAGCAGCGTAGGAGGGACTACCACCTACAATGAGCAGTTCTTC. Translating gives CASSVGGTTTYNEQFF.

The V gene is TRBV4-1, the J gene TRBJ2-1; 11 bases match TRBD1. From germline, CDR1 is MGHRA and CDR2 YSYEKL. This CDR3 comprises 14 residues. J was trimmed by 5 bases and V by 7 bases; bases with no gene match: 4. The CDR3 loop is CASTRDRGDNEQFF. In nucleotides, the CDR3 is TGCGCCAGCACCCGGGACAGGGGGGACAATGAGCAGTTCTTC.

The V and J genes are TRBV9 and TRBJ1-1; 7 positions match TRBD1. The V and J ends lost 0 bases and 1 base, in that order; junction bases with no gene match: 6. The length of the CDR3 is 16 residues. Per the germline V gene, CDR1 is SGDLS and CDR2 is YYNGEE. The CDR3 reads CASSVEGGGWNTEAFF. The CDR3 DNA sequence: TGTGCCAGCAGCGTAGAAGGGGGCGGCTGGAACACTGAAGCTTTCTTT.